Shown below are 11 T cell receptor beta chains from a single sample sequenced in a study of blood T cell repertoires in COVID-19. TCRdb keeps only in-frame clones here, not all; method: immunoSEQ multiplex PCR. This sample has 80,000 or so clones, with about 90% found just once. Sequencing was performed on peripheral blood. Every receptor here comes from a woman in her forties or fifties in a cohort sampled during active COVID-19.

V is TRBV5-5 and J is TRBJ2-7; D is perhaps TRBD1 (5 bases). V was trimmed by 0 bases and J by 4 bases, leaving 14 bases between them. The CDR3 is 15 amino acids. Germline V CDR1 and CDR2: SGHKS, YYEKEE (reference sequence). The CDR3 is CASSLDRQGGYEQYF. For the CDR3, the DNA is TGTGCCAGCAGCTTGGATCGGCAGGGTGGGTACGAGCAGTACTTC.

The V gene is TRBV19, the J gene TRBJ2-1; 14 bases are a match to TRBD2. Germline V lookup: CDR1 LNHDA, CDR2 SQIVND (reference sequence). The CDR3 has 15 amino acids. V trimming: 1 base; J trimming: 7 bases; junction bases outside the gene matches: 0. The CDR3 protein is CASSIGTSGRNEQFF. In DNA form, the CDR3 reads TGTGCCAGTAGTATAGGGACTAGCGGGAGGAATGAGCAGTTCTTC. Full variable domain (missing parts from reference TRBV19 and TRBJ2-1): DGGITQSPKYLFRKEGQNVTLSCEQNLNHDAMYWYRQDPGQGLRLIYYSQIVNDFQKGDIAEGYSVSREKKESFPLTVTSAQKNPTAFYLCASSIGTSGRNEQFFGPGTRLTVL.

The genes are TRBV5-4 and TRBJ2-7; D remains ambiguous. The CDR3 covers 14 residues. V was clipped by 0 bases and J by 2 bases, with 9 bases between them. CDR1 and CDR2 (germline): SGHNT, YYREEE (reference sequence). CDR3 in DNA: TGTGCCAGCAGCTTGGGCAGTTCCACCTACGAGCAGTACTTC. Its protein product is CASSLGSSTYEQYF. Full variable domain (outside the CDR3, taken from reference TRBV5-4 and TRBJ2-7): ETGVTQSPTHLIKTRGQQVTLRCSSQSGHNTVSWYQQALGQGPQFIFQYYREEENGRGNFPPRFSGLQFPNYSSELNVNALELDDSALYLCASSLGSSTYEQYFGPGTRLTVT.

The chain combines TRBV3-1 (or the pseudogene TRBV3-2) with TRBJ2-2, with 8 bases identical to TRBD2. V shed 6 bases and J 1 base; nucleotides not matched to a gene: 7. The CDR3 runs 16 residues. Germline CDR1 is LGHDT and CDR2 is YNNKEL (reference sequence). CDR3 nucleotides: TGTGCCAGCAGACAGACCGGGACTAGGAACACCGGGGAGCTGTTTTTT. Amino acids: CASRQTGTRNTGELFF.

The chain recombines TRBV7-9 with TRBJ1-1, with TRBD1 matching 9 bases. Germline CDR1 reads SEHNR; CDR2 reads FQNEAQ (reference sequence). The trim removed 6 bases at V and 5 bases at J, leaving 16 bases unmatched. The CDR3 has 17 residues. CDR3 in amino acids: CASSLPAGTGRGTEAFF. As DNA, the CDR3 is TGTGCCAGCAGTCTACCGGCCGGGACAGGGAGGGGGACTGAAGCTTTCTTT.

The chain employs TRBV7-2 and TRBJ2-5; D unresolved. Trimming took off 0 bases at V and 1 base at J, with 6 bases between the two ends. The CDR3 consists of 14 residues. Germline CDR1 reads SGHTA; CDR2 reads FQGNSA. This CDR3 reads CASSLAGSQETQYF. The CDR3, as DNA: TGTGCCAGCAGCTTAGCGGGCAGCCAAGAGACCCAGTACTTC. The variable domain in full, with the rest retrieved from reference TRBV7-2 and TRBJ2-5, is GAGVSQSPSNKVTEKGKDVELRCDPISGHTALYWYRQSLGQGLEFLIYFQGNSAPDKSGLPSDRFSAERTGGSVSTLTIQRTQQEDSAVYLCASSLAGSQETQYFGPGTRLLVL.

The chain recombines TRBV20-1 with TRBJ2-2; 7 positions match TRBD2. The germline CDR1 and CDR2 sequences are DFQATT and SNEGSKA (reference sequence). The length of the CDR3 is 15 residues. The trim removed 3 bases at V and 5 bases at J, leaving 9 bases unmatched. CDR3 amino acids: CSASMAGAGTGELFF. The CDR3 DNA reads as TGCAGTGCTAGTATGGCGGGAGCGGGAACCGGGGAGCTGTTTTTT.

In DNA form, the CDR3 reads TGTGCCAGCAGTTTCGACAGGCTCTACATAGGCGAGGAAGCTTTCTTT. This gives the protein CASSFDRLYIGEEAFF. The chain is built from TRBV28 and TRBJ1-1; D perhaps matches TRBD1 (6 bases). Per germline, CDR1 MDHEN and CDR2 SYDVKM. The CDR3 runs 16 residues. Trimming took off 3 bases at V and 8 bases at J, with 22 bases between the two ends.

This chain connects TRBV2 to TRBJ2-2; 11 bases are a match to TRBD2. The CDR3 runs to 16 residues. Germline V gene lookup returns CDR1 SNHLY and CDR2 FYNNEI. V dropped 10 bases and J dropped 6; count of bases not matched to a gene: 13. CDR3 amino acids: CATQGPASGRSGELFF. The CDR3 DNA sequence: TGTGCCACCCAGGGCCCAGCTAGCGGGAGGTCCGGGGAGCTGTTTTTT.

The chain carries TRBV25-1 and TRBJ2-3; no definite D call. This CDR3 region has 13 residues. The V end was cut by 5 bases, the J end by 6 bases, with 12 bases between. Germline V gene sequence: CDR1 MGHDK, CDR2 SYGVNS. CDR3 loop: CASSPTARDTQYF. CDR3 sequence (DNA): TGTGCCAGCAGTCCAACAGCCAGGGATACGCAGTATTTT.

This sequence joins TRBV19 and TRBJ1-1; TRBD1 aligns across 10 bases. Germline CDR1 is LNHDA and CDR2 is SQIVND (reference sequence). CDR3 length: 15 residues. Unmatched junction bases numbered 10, after V lost 9 bases and J lost 3 bases. CDR3 sequence reads: CASDRDRGSDTEAFF. The CDR3 DNA is TGTGCCAGCGACCGGGACAGGGGTTCGGACACTGAAGCTTTCTTT.